This TCR beta chain derives from a study of blood T cell repertoires in COVID-19. Study information: There were acute and convalescent COVID-19 samples, and they came from the United States, Italy and Spain.

Methods used by the authors: Estimation of nucleated cell counts was performed using reference gene primer amplification. Produced via immunoSEQ multiplex PCR; TCRdb's table is partial and in-frame only. Clone size and the V and J calls come from that table; the DNA yielded D and trimming. The sample has some 260,000 clones; roughly 80% are singletons. The CDR3 extends over 14 amino acids. Participants were aged about 18 to 100 years, lived in about two dozen US areas, and enrolled virtually. Cohorts were determined from participant-reported clinical history. The TCR was taken from a man aged 25 to 45 with acute COVID-19. The sequenced material came from PBMCs or T cells enriched from blood (not recorded which). The J gene is TRBJ2-5, the V gene TRBV21-1; the D call TRBD2 from the table was never checked on the DNA. TRBV21-1 is recorded as a pseudogene. The CDR3 is CASSKRLAKETQYF. The DNA of the CDR3 is TGTGCCAGCAGCAAGAGGCTCGCCAAAGAGACCCAGTACTTC.